Listed below are T cell receptor beta chains from one sample, sequenced in a study of early T cells in non-severe SARS-CoV-2 infection. TCRdb reanalysed the 5' RACE reads using MiXCR and keeps one entry per CDR3 protein. The table records roughly 48,000 distinct CDR3 sequences, around 8% of them present only once. Material for sequencing was whole blood. The receptors here all came from an adult who was a healthcare worker with PCR-confirmed SARS-CoV-2 infection or an uninfected control (not recorded which). CDR3s include the opening cysteine and the closing phenylalanine or tryptophan. A D gene is named only where the DNA matches it firmly. Not all rows give a size; the values are once, few, many and, for expanded clones, a class.

size	V	D	length	J	CDR3	DNA
few	TRBV12-3/TRBV12-4	TRBD1	14	TRBJ2-7	CASSKGDRLYEQYF	TGTGCCAGCAGCAAAGGGGACAGGTTGTACGAGCAGTACTTC
few	TRBV4-1	TRBD1	15	TRBJ1-2	CASSQGGQVRYGYTF	TGCGCCAGCAGCCAGGGAGGACAGGTCCGCTATGGCTACACCTTC
.	TRBV5-1	.	14	TRBJ2-3	CASSLDWCTDTQYF	TGCGCCAGCAGCTTGGATTGGTGCACAGATACGCAGTATTTT
few	TRBV7-3	.	14	TRBJ1-1	CASRQDGLNTEAFF	TGTGCCAGCAGGCAGGACGGATTGAACACTGAAGCTTTCTTT
.	TRBV7-9	TRBD1	16	TRBJ1-2	CASSLEGQGSLYGYTF	TGTGCCAGCAGCTTAGAGGGACAGGGTTCTCTCTATGGCTACACCTTC
.	TRBV18	.	14	TRBJ1-1	CASSPSGHRTEAFF	TGTGCCAGCTCACCCTCGGGACACCGGACTGAAGCTTTCTTT
many	TRBV14	.	13	TRBJ1-2	CASSLQGYYGYTF	TGTGCCAGCAGCCTACAGGGTTACTATGGCTACACCTTC
.	TRBV19	.	17	TRBJ1-5	CASSINVGDAGNQPQHF	TGTGCCAGTAGTATAAACGTTGGGGACGCGGGCAATCAGCCCCAGCATTTT
.	TRBV4-3	.	16	TRBJ2-7	CASSQDRQKGGYEQYF	TGCGCCAGCAGCCAAGATCGCCAGAAAGGGGGCTACGAGCAGTACTTC
few	TRBV6-2/TRBV6-3	.	14	TRBJ2-7	CASSNFLGGYEQYF	TGTGCCAGCAGCAACTTCCTCGGGGGCTACGAGCAGTACTTC
few	TRBV20-1	TRBD2	15	TRBJ2-5	CSARVLAGDQETQYF	TGCAGTGCTAGAGTCCTAGCGGGGGACCAAGAGACCCAGTACTTC
.	TRBV20-1	TRBD2	16	TRBJ2-1	CSARVASGDLIYEQFF	TGCAGTGCTAGAGTGGCTAGCGGGGACCTTATTTATGAGCAGTTCTTC
many	TRBV11-2	TRBD2	16	TRBJ2-2	CASSLELAANTGELFF	TGTGCCAGCAGCTTAGAACTAGCGGCAAACACCGGGGAGCTGTTTTTT
many	TRBV27	.	16	TRBJ2-6	CASSLTEAPGANVLTF	TGTGCCAGCAGTTTAACCGAAGCCCCCGGGGCCAACGTCCTGACTTTC
.	TRBV7-9	.	15	TRBJ1-6	CASSFAGRNNSPLHF	TGTGCCAGCAGCTTCGCGGGACGGAATAATTCACCCCTCCACTTT
.	TRBV6-5	TRBD1	15	TRBJ1-4	CASSPQQGRNEKLFF	TGTGCCAGCAGCCCACAACAGGGGCGTAATGAAAAACTGTTTTTT